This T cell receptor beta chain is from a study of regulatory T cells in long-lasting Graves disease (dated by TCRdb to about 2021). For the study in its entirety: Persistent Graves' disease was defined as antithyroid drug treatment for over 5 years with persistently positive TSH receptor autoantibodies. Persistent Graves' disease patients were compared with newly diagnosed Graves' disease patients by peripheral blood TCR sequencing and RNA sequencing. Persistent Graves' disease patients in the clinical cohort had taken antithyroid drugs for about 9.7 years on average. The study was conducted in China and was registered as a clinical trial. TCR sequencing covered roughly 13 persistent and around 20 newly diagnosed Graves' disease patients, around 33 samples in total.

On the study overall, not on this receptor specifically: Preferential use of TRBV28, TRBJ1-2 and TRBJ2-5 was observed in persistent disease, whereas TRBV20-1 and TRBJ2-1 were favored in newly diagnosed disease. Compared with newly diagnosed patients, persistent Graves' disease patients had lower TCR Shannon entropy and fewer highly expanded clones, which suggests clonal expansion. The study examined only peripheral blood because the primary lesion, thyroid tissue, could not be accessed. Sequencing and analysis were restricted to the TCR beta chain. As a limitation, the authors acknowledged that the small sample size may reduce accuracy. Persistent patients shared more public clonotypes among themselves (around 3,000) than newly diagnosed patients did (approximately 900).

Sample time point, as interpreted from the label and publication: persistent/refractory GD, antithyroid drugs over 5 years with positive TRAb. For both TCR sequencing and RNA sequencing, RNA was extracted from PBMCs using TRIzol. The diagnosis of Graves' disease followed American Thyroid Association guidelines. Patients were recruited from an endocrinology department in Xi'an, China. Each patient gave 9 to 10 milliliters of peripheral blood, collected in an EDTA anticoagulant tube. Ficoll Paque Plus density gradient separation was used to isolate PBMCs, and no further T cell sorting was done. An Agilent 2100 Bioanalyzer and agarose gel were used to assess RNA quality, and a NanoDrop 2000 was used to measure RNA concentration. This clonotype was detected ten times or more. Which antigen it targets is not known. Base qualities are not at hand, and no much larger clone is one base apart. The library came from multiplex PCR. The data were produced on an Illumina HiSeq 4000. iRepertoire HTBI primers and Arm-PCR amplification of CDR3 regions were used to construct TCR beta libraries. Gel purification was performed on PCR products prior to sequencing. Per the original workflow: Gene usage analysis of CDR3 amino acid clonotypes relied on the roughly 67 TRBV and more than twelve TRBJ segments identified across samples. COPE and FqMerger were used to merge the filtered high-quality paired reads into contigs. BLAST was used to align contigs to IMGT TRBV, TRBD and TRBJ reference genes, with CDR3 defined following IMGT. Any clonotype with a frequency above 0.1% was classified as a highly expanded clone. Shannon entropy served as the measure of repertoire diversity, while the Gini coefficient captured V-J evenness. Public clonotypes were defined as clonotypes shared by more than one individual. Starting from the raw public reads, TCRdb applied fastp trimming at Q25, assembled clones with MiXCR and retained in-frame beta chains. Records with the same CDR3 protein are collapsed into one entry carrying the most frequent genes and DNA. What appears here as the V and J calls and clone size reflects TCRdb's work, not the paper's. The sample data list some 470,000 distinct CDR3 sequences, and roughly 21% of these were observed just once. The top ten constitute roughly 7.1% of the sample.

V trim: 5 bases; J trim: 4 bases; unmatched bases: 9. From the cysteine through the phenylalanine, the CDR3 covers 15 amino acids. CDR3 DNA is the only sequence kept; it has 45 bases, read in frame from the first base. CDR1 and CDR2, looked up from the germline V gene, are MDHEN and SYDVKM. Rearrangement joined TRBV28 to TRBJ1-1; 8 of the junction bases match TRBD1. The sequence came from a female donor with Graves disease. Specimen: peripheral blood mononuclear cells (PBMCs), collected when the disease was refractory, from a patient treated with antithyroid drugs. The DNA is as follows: TGTGCCAGCAGTACGCCGACAGGGGCTTTCACTGAAGCTTTCTTT. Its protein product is CASSTPTGAFTEAFF.